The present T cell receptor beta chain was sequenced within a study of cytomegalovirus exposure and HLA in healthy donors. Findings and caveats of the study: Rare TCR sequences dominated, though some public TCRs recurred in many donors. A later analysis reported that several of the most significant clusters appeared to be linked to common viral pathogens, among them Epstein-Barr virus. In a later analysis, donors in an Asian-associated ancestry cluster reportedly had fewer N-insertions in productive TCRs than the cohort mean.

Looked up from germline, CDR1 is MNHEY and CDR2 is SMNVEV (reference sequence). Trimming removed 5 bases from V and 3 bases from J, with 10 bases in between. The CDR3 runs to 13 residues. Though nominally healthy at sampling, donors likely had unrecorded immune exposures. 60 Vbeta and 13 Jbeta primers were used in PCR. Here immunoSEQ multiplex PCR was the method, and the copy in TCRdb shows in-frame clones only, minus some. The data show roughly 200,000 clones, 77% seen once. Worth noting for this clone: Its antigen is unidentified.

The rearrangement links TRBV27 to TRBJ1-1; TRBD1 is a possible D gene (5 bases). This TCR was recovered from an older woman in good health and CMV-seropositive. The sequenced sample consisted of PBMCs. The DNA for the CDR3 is TGTGCCAGCAGTCCAGACAGAGACACTGAAGCTTTCTTT. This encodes CASSPDRDTEAFF.